This T cell receptor (beta chain) was sequenced in a study of T-cell reconstitution after alpha-beta-depleted transplantation in children. The study, taken as a whole, reports: After transplant, high TCRbeta diversity at day 60 in some patients arose from surviving recipient T cells and thymic progenitors. Fresh T-cell production supplied most of the T-cell counts and diversity seen one year after transplant.

CDR3 size: 17 residues. Germline CDR1 and CDR2: MGHDK and SYGVNS. V lost 5 bases and J 3 bases, leaving 20 bases between the germline ends. A word on this clonotype: The antigen remains unidentified.

A TCRbeta library incorporating unique molecular identifiers was prepared. Each CDR3 protein gets one entry after TCRdb re-called the PCR reads with MiXCR. This repertoire shows around 270,000 distinct CDR3 sequences, roughly 9.1% found once; its top ten account for less than 8%. This clonotype was sampled from a boy less than two years old with acute myeloid leukemia, due to receive a stem cell transplant. Sequenced material: PBMCs, taken before TCRalphabeta/CD19-depleted stem cell transplant. V usage is TRBV25-1 and J usage is TRBJ2-1; D might be TRBD1 (7 bases). The CDR3 coding sequence is TGTGCCAGCAGTAATCAGGGGGGACTCTTGATCTACAATGAGCAGTTCTTC. It codes for CASSNQGGLLIYNEQFF.